This record concerns one T cell receptor (beta chain) sequence. Authors' processing steps: Estimation of nucleated cell counts relied on the amplification of reference gene primers. Assay used: immunoSEQ multiplex PCR; TCRdb lists only in-frame clones, some missing. V and J calls and clone size are copied from that table; D and trimming were computed from the DNA. The sample shows approximately 300,000 clones, around 87% of them seen only once. This specimen comes from a study of blood T cell repertoires in COVID-19. Study background: The study drew acute and convalescent COVID-19 samples from the United States, Italy and Spain. Sources were T cells, B-cell-depleted T cells, or PBMCs; the material itself was cDNA or gDNA.

The sequence was collected from a woman between 45 and 60 years old with active or convalescent COVID-19. Sequencing used peripheral blood.

In DNA form, the CDR3 reads TGCGCCAGCAGCGAAAGGGGAGGGGATAACACTGAAGCTTTCTTT. Its translation: CASSERGGDNTEAFF. The chain couples TRBV5-1 to TRBJ1-1; D might be TRBD1 (5 bases). Germline V gene data show CDR1 as SGHRS and CDR2 as YFSETQ. This CDR3 contains 15 residues. Trimming took off 4 bases at V and 2 bases at J, with 15 bases between the two ends.